The next 13 T cell receptor beta chains were all read from a single sample in a study of T cells in Graves' hyperthyroidism and ophthalmopathy. What was amplified from RNA transcripts were TCR beta CDR3 regions. RT-PCR in the first round (using the HTBI primer set) targeted the TCR CDR3. TCRdb analysed the multiplex PCR reads with MiXCR anew, one entry per CDR3 protein. The repertoire holds about 620,000 distinct CDR3 sequences, roughly 17% seen once, with 3.5% to 4% in the top ten. Material: blood. The source of these receptors is a woman aged 25 to 39 with Graves' hyperthyroidism.

This chain connects TRBV30 to TRBJ2-4; maybe TRBD2 (5 bases). V lost 2 bases and J lost 8, with 13 bases in between. Per the germline V gene, CDR1 is GTSNPN and CDR2 is SVGIG (reference sequence). The CDR3 has 13 amino acids. This chain's CDR3 is CAWSSGERHIQYF. For the CDR3, the DNA is TGTGCCTGGAGTTCCGGGGAACGTCACATTCAGTACTTC.

This clonotype appeared many times. The gene calls are TRBV7-9 and TRBJ2-7; D is possibly TRBD1 or TRBD2 (5 bases each). The CDR3 spans 13 residues. V dropped 0 bases and J dropped 3 bases, with 6 bases sitting between them. The germline V gene has CDR1 SEHNR and CDR2 FQNEAQ (reference sequence). As DNA, the CDR3 is TGTGCCAGCAGCTTAGCGAGGGGCTACGAGCAGTACTTC. Encoded protein: CASSLARGYEQYF. The whole variable domain, remainder taken from reference TRBV7-9 and TRBJ2-7, is DTGVSQNPRHKITKRGQNVTFRCDPISEHNRLYWYRQTLGQGPEFLTYFQNEAQLEKSRLLSDRFSAERPKGSFSTLEIQRTEQGDSAMYLCASSLARGYEQYFGPGTRLTVT.

This rearrangement joins TRBV5-1 to TRBJ1-1; weak D call: TRBD1 (5 bases). This CDR3 spans 14 amino acids. CDR1 is SGHRS, CDR2 YFSETQ, per germline. Deletions cut 3 bases from V and 4 bases from J, with 13 bases between. CDR3 region: CASSYGGGGTEAFF. The CDR3, as DNA: TGCGCCAGCAGCTACGGGGGGGGGGGCACTGAAGCTTTCTTT.

This clonotype has more than one count but fewer than ten. The rearrangement uses TRBV5-1 and TRBJ2-1; D may match TRBD1 or TRBD2 (5 bases each). The CDR3 consists of 17 residues. Trimming shortened V by 3 bases and J by 8 bases, and 24 bases separated the two germline ends. CDR1 and CDR2 from the germline V gene are SGHRS and YFSETQ. The CDR3, as DNA: TGCGCCAGCAGCTACCCTTCTCGGGACGGCGTTTTTTATGAGCAGTTCTTC. Its protein product is CASSYPSRDGVFYEQFF. Drawing the rest from reference TRBV5-1 and TRBJ2-1, the complete variable domain is KAGVTQTPRYLIKTRGQQVTLSCSPISGHRSVSWYQQTPGQGLQFLFEYFSETQRNKGNFPGRFSGRQFSNSRSEMNVSTLELGDSALYLCASSYPSRDGVFYEQFFGPGTRLTVL.

This clonotype came up once. A much larger clone lies a single base off, so this may be a read error. The chain joins TRBV25-1 to TRBJ2-7; no firm D call. The closer fit of TRBJ2-1 to the DNA end suggests the J call may be wrong. Germline V CDR1 and CDR2: MGHDK, SYGVNS. This CDR3 comprises 12 residues. CDR3 DNA sequence: TGTGCCAGCAGGGGGTCTTCCTACGAGCAGTTCTTC. This sequence encodes CASRGSSYEQFF.

Notes on this clonotype: An end of the junction differs from the germline gene, which may be a read error. The CDR3 protein is CAPSRAKRQGYNEQFF. The CDR3 DNA reads TGTGCCCCCAGCAGAGCTAAGAGACAGGGATACAATGAGCAGTTCTTC. The J gene is TRBJ2-1, the V gene TRBV15, with 7 bases that match TRBD1. Germline values: CDR1 LNHNV, CDR2 YYDKDF (reference sequence). CDR3 length: 16 amino acids.

Only a few counts were recorded for this clonotype. This chain uses TRBV29-1 with TRBJ2-7; the D gene is possibly TRBD2 (6 bases). CDR1 SQVTM and CDR2 ANQGSEA come from the germline V gene. The CDR3 is 13 residues long. The V and J ends lost 4 bases and 2 bases respectively, with 12 bases between them. The CDR3 spells CSVGRDGTYEQYF. The CDR3 DNA reads as TGCAGCGTTGGGCGGGACGGGACCTACGAGCAGTACTTC.

This chain uses TRBV4-1 with TRBJ1-2, with a tentative D call TRBD1 (5 bases). This CDR3 has 16 amino acids. V shed 1 base and J shed 2 bases, with 14 bases lying between them. Per the germline V gene, CDR1 is MGHRA and CDR2 is YSYEKL. The CDR3 protein is CASSQGNIGANYGYTF. The CDR3 region has the DNA TGCGCCAGCAGCCAAGGCAATATCGGGGCCAACTATGGCTACACCTTC.

The chain joins TRBV4-2 to TRBJ2-2, with no clear D. Between the trimmed V and J ends, which lost 1 base and 9 bases, there was a span of 15 bases. The CDR3 consists of 15 residues. Germline CDR1 and CDR2: LGHNA and YNFKEQ. CDR3: CASSQGEGMRWELFF. Written as DNA, the CDR3 is TGTGCCAGCAGCCAAGGGGAAGGGATGCGGTGGGAGCTGTTTTTT.

Turning to this clonotype: Being one base from a much bigger clone, this may be a read error. The genes are TRBV20-1 and TRBJ2-7; TRBD2 might be the D (5 bases). Germline CDR1 DFQATT, CDR2 SNEGSKA (reference sequence). The CDR3 loop spans 12 amino acids. Written as DNA, the CDR3 is TGCAGTGCTAAGCGGTGGTCCTCCGAGCAGTACTTC. Residues: CSAKRWSSEQYF.

The chain has TRBV19 and TRBJ2-2, with unresolved D. Germline assignment: CDR1 LNHDA and CDR2 SQIVND (reference sequence). V shed 6 bases and J shed 5 bases, with 13 bases lying between them. The CDR3 covers 14 residues. The CDR3, as DNA: TGTGCCAGTAGCACAATAGTGATGACCGGGGAGCTGTTTTTT. Protein: CASSTIVMTGELFF.

This clonotype has a handful of counts. V usage is TRBV7-9 and J usage is TRBJ2-5; no reliable D call. The CDR3 length is 13 residues. Trimming removed 5 bases from V and 7 bases from J, with 14 bases in between. CDR1 SEHNR and CDR2 FQNEAQ come from the germline V gene (reference sequence). The CDR3 reads CASSPDTAVTQYF. The CDR3 DNA follows: TGTGCCAGCAGCCCCGACACCGCCGTGACCCAGTACTTC.

There are a few counts of this clonotype. Possible read error: a much larger clone is one base away. This sequence joins TRBV2 and TRBJ2-1; TRBD2 matches 10 bases. V lost 8 bases and J lost 6; bases outside the gene matches: 7. CDR3 length equals 14 residues. From germline, CDR1 is SNHLY and CDR2 FYNNEI. For the CDR3, the DNA is TGTGCCAGCGGTACTAGCGGGGCGCTCAATGAGCAGTTCTTC. It specifies CASGTSGALNEQFF.